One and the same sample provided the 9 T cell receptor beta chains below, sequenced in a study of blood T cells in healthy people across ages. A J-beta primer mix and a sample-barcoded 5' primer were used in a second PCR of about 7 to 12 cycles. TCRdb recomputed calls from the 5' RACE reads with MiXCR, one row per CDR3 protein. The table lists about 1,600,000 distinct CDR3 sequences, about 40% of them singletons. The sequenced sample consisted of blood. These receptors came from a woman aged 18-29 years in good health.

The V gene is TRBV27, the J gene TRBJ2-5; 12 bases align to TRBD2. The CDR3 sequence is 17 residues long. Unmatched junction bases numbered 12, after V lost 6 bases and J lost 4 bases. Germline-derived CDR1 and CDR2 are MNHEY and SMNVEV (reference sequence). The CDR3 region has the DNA TGTGCCAGCAGAACGGGGGCAAAACTAGCGGGGGGAGAGACCCAGTACTTC. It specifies CASRTGAKLAGGETQYF.

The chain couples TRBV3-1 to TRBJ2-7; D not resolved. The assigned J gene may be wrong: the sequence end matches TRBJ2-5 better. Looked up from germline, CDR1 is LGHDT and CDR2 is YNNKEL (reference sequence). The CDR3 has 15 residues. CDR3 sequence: CASSPRVTLGETQYF. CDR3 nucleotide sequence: TGTGCCAGCAGCCCCCGGGTCACTCTAGGGGAGACCCAGTACTTC.

The CDR3 sequence: CASSLNRGYNNEQFF. In DNA form, the CDR3 reads TGTGCCAGCAGCTTAAACAGGGGGTATAACAATGAGCAGTTCTTC. This sequence joins TRBV7-9 and TRBJ2-1; 8 nucleotides align to TRBD1. The CDR3 loop spans 15 amino acids. Looked up from germline, CDR1 is SEHNR and CDR2 is FQNEAQ (reference sequence). J lost 5 bases, V lost 2 bases, and 5 bases had no gene match.

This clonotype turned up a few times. CDR3 in amino acids: CATSRIKQGLSLHSNQPQHF. CDR3 in DNA: TGTGCCACCAGCAGGATAAAACAGGGACTCAGCTTGCATAGCAATCAGCCCCAGCATTTT. The chain combines TRBV15 with TRBJ1-5, with D tentatively TRBD1 (6 bases). This CDR3 is 20 amino acids long. Per the germline V gene, CDR1 is LNHNV and CDR2 is YYDKDF (reference sequence). Trimming took 3 bases from V and 0 from J, leaving 24 bases between them.

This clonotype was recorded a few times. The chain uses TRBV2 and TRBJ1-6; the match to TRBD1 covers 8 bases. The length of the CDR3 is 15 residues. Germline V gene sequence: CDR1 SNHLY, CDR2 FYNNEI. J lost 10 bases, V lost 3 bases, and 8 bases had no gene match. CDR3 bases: TGTGCCAGCAGTGAGGACAGGGTGAGAGGCTCACCCCTCCACTTT. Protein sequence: CASSEDRVRGSPLHF.

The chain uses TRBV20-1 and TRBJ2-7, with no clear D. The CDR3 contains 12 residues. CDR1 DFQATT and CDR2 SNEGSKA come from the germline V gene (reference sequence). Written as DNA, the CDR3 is TGCAGCGCCCCATCACCCGCCTACGAGCAGTACTTC. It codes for CSAPSPAYEQYF.

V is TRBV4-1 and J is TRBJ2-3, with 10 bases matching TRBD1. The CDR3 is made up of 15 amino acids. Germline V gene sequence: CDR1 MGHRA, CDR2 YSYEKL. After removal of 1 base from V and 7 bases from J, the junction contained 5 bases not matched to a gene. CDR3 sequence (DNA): TGCGCCAGCAGCCAAGGGGACAGGGGAGTGAATACGCAGTATTTT. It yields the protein CASSQGDRGVNTQYF.

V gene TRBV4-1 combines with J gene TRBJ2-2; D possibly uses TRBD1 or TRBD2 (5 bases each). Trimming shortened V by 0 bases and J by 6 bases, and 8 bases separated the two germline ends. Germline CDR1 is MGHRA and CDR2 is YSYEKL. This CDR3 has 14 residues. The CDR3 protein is CASSQESGPGELFF. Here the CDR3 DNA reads TGCGCCAGCAGCCAAGAATCGGGGCCCGGGGAGCTGTTTTTT.

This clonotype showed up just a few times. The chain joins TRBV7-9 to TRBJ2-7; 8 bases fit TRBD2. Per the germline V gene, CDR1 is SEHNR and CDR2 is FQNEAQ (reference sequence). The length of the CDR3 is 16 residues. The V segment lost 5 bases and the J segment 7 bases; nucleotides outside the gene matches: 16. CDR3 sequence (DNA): TGTGCCAGCAGCCCGAAGCGGGGGCCTCAAGCTCGAGAGCAGTACTTC. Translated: CASSPKRGPQAREQYF. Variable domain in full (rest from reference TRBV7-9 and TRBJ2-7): DTGVSQNPRHKITKRGQNVTFRCDPISEHNRLYWYRQTLGQGPEFLTYFQNEAQLEKSRLLSDRFSAERPKGSFSTLEIQRTEQGDSAMYLCASSPKRGPQAREQYFGPGTRLTVT.